One sample yielded the 4 T cell receptor beta chains listed below, sequenced in a study of blood T cells in healthy people across ages. A second PCR, run for roughly 7 to 11 cycles, used a sample-barcoded 5' primer plus a J-beta primer mix. TCRdb independently ran MiXCR on the 5' RACE reads; one entry per CDR3 protein. The table has 850,000 to 1,000,000 distinct CDR3 sequences, 51% seen once; the top ten hold about 20%. Sequenced: blood. The receptors stem from a woman aged 55-69 years in good health.

This clonotype occurred a few times. The CDR3 loop reads CASSQAGYTGELFF. CDR3 coding DNA: TGTGCCAGCAGCCAAGCCGGATACACCGGGGAGCTGTTTTTT. The chain couples TRBV3-1 to TRBJ2-2; D ambiguous. The V end was cut by 1 base, the J end by 3 bases, with 6 bases between. The CDR3 runs to 14 residues. In germline, CDR1 is LGHDT, CDR2 YNNKEL (reference sequence).

Only one count was recorded for this clonotype. The rearrangement uses TRBV9 and TRBJ2-1; D gene ambiguous. The germline gives CDR1 SGDLS, CDR2 YYNGEE. The CDR3 has 12 residues. V lost 5 bases and J 4 bases, leaving 7 bases between the germline ends. Written as DNA, the CDR3 is TGTGCCAGCAGGCACGATTACAATGAGCAGTTCTTC. Its translation: CASRHDYNEQFF.

Regarding this clonotype: A clone one base away is much larger, so this may be a read error. The J gene is TRBJ2-7, the V gene TRBV10-3; D gene ambiguous. The CDR3 totals 13 residues. Germline values: CDR1 ENHRY, CDR2 SYGVKD. CDR3 nucleotides: TGTGCCATCAGTGGGAGTGGTTCCTGCGAGCAGTACTTC. It encodes CAISGSGSCEQYF.

Of note for this clonotype: A read error may produce the germline difference seen at one junction end. The V and J genes are TRBV27 and TRBJ2-1; the D gene is possibly TRBD2 (5 bases). There are 14 residues in the CDR3. Germline lookup yields CDR1 MNHEY and CDR2 SMNVEV (reference sequence). The CDR3 nucleotides are TGTACCAGCAGTCGCGGCGTCTCGGGGAATGAGCAGTTCTTC. Encoded protein: CTSSRGVSGNEQFF.